The 29 T cell receptor beta chains in this list originate from one sample, sequenced in a study of chemoradiotherapy in HPV16-positive cancers (dated by TCRdb to 2022 to 2024). Libraries came from the immunoSEQ multiplex PCR assay. The immuneACCESS repertoire file appears here via TCRdb, limited to in-frame rearrangements. These files lack a portion of the clones; in checked studies, under half of the deficit traces to unresolved V genes, and the cause of the others is not known. The sample table holds 25,000 to 30,000 clones, of which approximately 91% were seen once. Around 20% of the sample is in the top ten clones. Sequencing was performed on blood, taken from a patient who underwent chemoradiotherapy. The receptors were sampled from a human donor with HPV-associated anogenital cancer.

To note about this clone: Mismatch with germline at one junction end may stem from a read error. The chain joins TRBV7-7 to TRBJ2-1, with 9 bases fitting TRBD1. Germline lookup yields CDR1 SSHAT and CDR2 FNYEAQ (reference sequence). The CDR3 has 16 amino acids. CDR3 amino acids: CASSPGTGSSYNEQFF. The CDR3 nucleotides read TGTGCTAGCAGCCCGGGGACAGGGAGCTCCTACAATGAGCAGTTCTTC. Looking up the rest from reference TRBV7-7 and TRBJ2-1 gives the full variable domain: GAGVSQSPRYKVTKRGQDVTLRCDPISSHATLYWYQQALGQGPEFLTYFNYEAQPDKSGLPSDRFSAERPEGSISTLTIQRTEQRDSAMYRCASSPGTGSSYNEQFFGPGTRLTVL.

CDR3 coding DNA: TGCGCCAGCAGCCACCCCGCCTCGACAGAAGTTAATGAAGCTTTCTTT. Translation gives CASSHPASTEVNEAFF. This chain uses TRBV4-3 with TRBJ1-1, with a possible D match to TRBD1 (5 bases). With 3 bases removed from V and 7 bases from J, the gap between germline ends came to 21 bases. Germline-derived CDR1 and CDR2 are LGHNA and YSLEER. This CDR3 has 16 residues.

The chain joins TRBV5-5 to TRBJ2-1, with TRBD2 identical over 7 bases. V trimming: 4 bases; J trimming: 6 bases; junction bases outside the gene matches: 4. The CDR3 consists of 13 residues. CDR1 is SGHKS, CDR2 YYEKEE, per germline (reference sequence). CDR3 sequence: CASSHPGGNEQFF. CDR3 sequence (DNA): TGTGCCAGCAGCCACCCGGGGGGCAATGAGCAGTTCTTC.

The chain joins TRBV9 to TRBJ2-2; maybe TRBD1 (6 bases). The V gene lost 3 bases and the J gene lost 2 bases, with 17 bases spanning the gap. In germline, CDR1 is SGDLS, CDR2 YYNGEE. The CDR3 covers 17 residues. The CDR3 region is CASSALLRTDNTGELFF. The CDR3 DNA reads TGTGCCAGCAGCGCCCTACTACGGACAGACAACACCGGGGAGCTGTTTTTT.

A remark on this clone: A read error may produce the germline difference seen at one junction end. The rearrangement joins TRBV7-8 to TRBJ2-5, with TRBD2 identical over 10 bases. The CDR3 runs 13 residues. From germline, CDR1 is SGHVS and CDR2 FQNEAQ. CDR3 nucleotides: TGTGCCAGCAACTTAGCGGGGGGTCCCGCCCAGTACTTC. Its translation: CASNLAGGPAQYF.

V and J are TRBV30 and TRBJ2-3, with 8 positions matching TRBD2. V lost 0 bases, J lost 5 bases, and 4 bases stayed unmatched. This CDR3 region has 14 residues. Germline V gene data show CDR1 as GTSNPN and CDR2 as SVGIG (reference sequence). The CDR3 region has the DNA TGTGCCTGGAGTGTCGGAGCGGGAGAAGATACGCAGTATTTT. Residues: CAWSVGAGEDTQYF.

V usage is TRBV10-3 and J usage is TRBJ2-7; 7 bases fit TRBD1. Germline V gene data show CDR1 as ENHRY and CDR2 as SYGVKD. This CDR3 has 16 residues. The J segment lost 0 bases and the V segment lost 0 bases, leaving 5 bases of the junction unmatched. This CDR3 reads CAISESRGPISYEQYF. The CDR3 coding sequence is TGTGCCATCAGTGAGTCGAGGGGGCCCATCTCCTACGAGCAGTACTTC.

This clone has only a few counts. The rearrangement uses TRBV6-5 and TRBJ2-3; perhaps TRBD1 as D (6 bases). Per germline, CDR1 MNHEY and CDR2 SVGAGI. The CDR3 spans 15 residues. V lost 0 bases and J 6 bases, leaving 13 bases between the germline ends. CDR3 sequence reads: CASSYSGARGDTQYF. In DNA form, the CDR3 reads TGTGCCAGCAGTTACTCGGGGGCGCGAGGTGATACGCAGTATTTT.

The CDR3 is CASSFVGKAYGYTF. In DNA form, the CDR3 reads TGTGCCAGCAGCTTCGTGGGAAAAGCCTATGGCTACACCTTC. This chain uses TRBV5-4 with TRBJ1-2, with D unresolved. V gave up 2 bases and J gave up 4 bases, with 12 bases separating them. The CDR3 sequence is 14 residues long. Per the germline V gene, CDR1 is SGHNT and CDR2 is YYREEE (reference sequence).

This clone was seen only once. The rearrangement joins TRBV19 to TRBJ1-2; D might be TRBD1 (5 bases). Looked up from germline, CDR1 is LNHDA and CDR2 is SQIVND (reference sequence). The CDR3 loop spans 14 amino acids. V lost 5 bases, J lost 5 bases, and 15 bases lay in between. CDR3 region: CASSHQGSYYGYTF. The CDR3 DNA reads TGTGCCAGTAGTCACCAGGGTTCGTATTATGGCTACACCTTC.

The chain joins TRBV11-3 to TRBJ2-7, with D perhaps TRBD2 (6 bases). This CDR3 is 16 amino acids long. Germline CDR1 reads SGHNT; CDR2 reads YENEEA. V gave up 4 bases and J gave up 7 bases, with 23 bases separating them. The CDR3 reads CASSSGGQVPWEEQYF. The CDR3 DNA follows: TGTGCCAGCAGCTCCGGAGGGCAGGTGCCTTGGGAAGAGCAGTACTTC.

The chain is built from TRBV28 and TRBJ2-7; TRBD1 agrees at 12 bases. CDR1 and CDR2 (germline): MDHEN, SYDVKM. The length of the CDR3 is 15 residues. J was trimmed by 6 bases and V by 5 bases; bases with no gene match: 8. Here the CDR3 reads CASSAAGTGGFEQYF. The CDR3 DNA reads TGTGCCAGCAGTGCCGCCGGGACAGGGGGCTTCGAGCAGTACTTC.

The rearrangement uses TRBV10-3 and TRBJ2-5; 9 bases fit TRBD2. V lost 3 bases to trimming and J lost 4 bases; unmatched junction nucleotides: 6. CDR1 ENHRY and CDR2 SYGVKD come from the germline V gene. The length of the CDR3 is 15 residues. This chain's CDR3 is CAISDSGGLPETQYF. CDR3 DNA: TGTGCCATCAGTGACAGCGGGGGGCTACCAGAGACCCAGTACTTC.

V usage is TRBV6-6 and J usage is TRBJ2-3; no definite D call. The length of the CDR3 is 13 residues. CDR1 is MNHNY and CDR2 is SVGAGI in the germline V gene (reference sequence). Trimming pared 6 bases from V and 4 bases from J, leaving 11 bases between. CDR3 DNA sequence: TGTGCCAGCAGCCCTCTGTACCCAGATACGCAGTATTTT. It is translated as CASSPLYPDTQYF.

Worth noting for this clone: One junction end does not reproduce the germline sequence, and a read error may be involved. The chain combines TRBV11-2 with TRBJ2-7, with 8 nucleotides matching TRBD1. From germline, CDR1 is SGHAT and CDR2 FQNNGV. The CDR3 covers 13 residues. CDR3 DNA: TGTGCCAGCAGCTTAGGGGCCAGGGGGCCCCAGGACTTC. This gives the protein CASSLGARGPQDF.

The rearrangement joins TRBV5-4 to TRBJ2-7; TRBD2 is a possible D gene (6 bases). Looked up from germline, CDR1 is SGHNT and CDR2 is YYREEE (reference sequence). This CDR3 has 14 residues. V lost 1 base and J 0 bases, leaving 8 bases between the germline ends. CDR3 loop: CASSLPSDSYEQYF. CDR3 in DNA: TGTGCCAGCAGCTTGCCTAGCGACTCCTACGAGCAGTACTTC. Drawing the rest from reference TRBV5-4 and TRBJ2-7, the complete variable domain is ETGVTQSPTHLIKTRGQQVTLRCSSQSGHNTVSWYQQALGQGPQFIFQYYREEENGRGNFPPRFSGLQFPNYSSELNVNALELDDSALYLCASSLPSDSYEQYFGPGTRLTVT.

V usage is TRBV28 and J usage is TRBJ1-3, with D hard to call. Germline V CDR1 and CDR2: MDHEN, SYDVKM. The CDR3 contains 15 residues. Deletions cut 4 bases from V and 0 bases from J, with 10 bases between. The CDR3 spells CASSSGSSSGNTIYF. In DNA form, the CDR3 reads TGTGCCAGCAGTTCGGGTAGCAGCTCTGGAAACACCATATATTTT.

The rearrangement links TRBV18 to TRBJ2-5; 12 bases are shared with TRBD2. The V gene's germline CDR1 is KGHSH and CDR2 LQKENI. J gave up 5 bases and V 0 bases, and 7 bases lay outside the gene matches. This CDR3 comprises 17 residues. CDR3 residues: CASSPPPASGRAETQYF. In nucleotides, the CDR3 is TGTGCCAGCTCACCACCCCCGGCTAGCGGGAGGGCGGAGACCCAGTACTTC. Full variable domain (rest looked up from reference TRBV18 and TRBJ2-5): NAGVMQNPRHLVRRRGQEARLRCSPMKGHSHVYWYRQLPEEGLKFMVYLQKENIIDESGMPKERFSAEFPKEGPSILRIQQVVRGDSAAYFCASSPPPASGRAETQYFGPGTRLLVL.

This chain uses TRBV6-5 with TRBJ2-5; TRBD1 aligns across 7 bases. CDR1 is MNHEY, CDR2 SVGAGI, per germline. V gave up 2 bases and J gave up 3 bases; unmatched junction bases: 9. The CDR3 has 16 amino acids. The CDR3 nucleotides read TGTGCCAGCAGTTACGGTGAGGACAGGACGGAAGAGACCCAGTACTTC. It translates to CASSYGEDRTEETQYF.

The rearrangement links TRBV5-1 to TRBJ1-5; D uncertain. Germline V gene data show CDR1 as SGHRS and CDR2 as YFSETQ. The CDR3 is 15 amino acids. V shed 5 bases and J shed 9 bases, with 21 bases lying between them. Here the CDR3 DNA reads TGCGCCAGCAGTCCGTCCACCGAGCCCGGGTGGCCCCAGCATTTT. Amino acid sequence: CASSPSTEPGWPQHF.

J is TRBJ2-5 and V is TRBV29-1; a weak D match, TRBD2 (6 bases). Germline CDR1 and CDR2: SQVTM and ANQGSEA. The CDR3 has 15 amino acids. Trimming cost V 6 bases and J 4 bases, with 21 bases left between them. In DNA form, the CDR3 reads TGCAGCGTGATCAGGGACGGGGGTATTTCAGAGACCCAGTACTTC. It translates to CSVIRDGGISETQYF.

V is TRBV2 and J is TRBJ2-1, with D perhaps TRBD2 (5 bases). V was clipped by 6 bases and J by 0 bases, with 12 bases between them. Germline V CDR1 and CDR2: SNHLY, FYNNEI. CDR3 length equals 15 residues. The CDR3 here is CASRPAGSSYNEQFF. CDR3 sequence (DNA): TGTGCCAGCAGACCCGCTGGGAGCTCCTACAATGAGCAGTTCTTC.

This clone was recorded only once. This rearrangement joins TRBV2 to TRBJ2-7; 9 nucleotides match TRBD1. Per germline, CDR1 SNHLY and CDR2 FYNNEI. V was clipped by 9 bases and J by 3 bases; unmatched bases: 9. The CDR3 totals 14 residues. The CDR3 sequence: CASDPGQGIYEQYF. Written as DNA, the CDR3 is TGTGCCAGTGACCCGGGACAGGGAATCTACGAGCAGTACTTC.

A few counts support this clone. CDR3 sequence: CASSPWGGQETQYF. In nucleotides, the CDR3 is TGTGCCAGCAGCCCCTGGGGGGGTCAAGAGACCCAGTACTTC. The V call is TRBV9, the J call TRBJ2-5; 7 nucleotides line up with TRBD2. The V gene's germline CDR1 is SGDLS and CDR2 YYNGEE. The CDR3 spans 14 residues. J gave up 2 bases and V 4 bases, and 5 bases lay outside the gene matches.

V and J are TRBV6-1 and TRBJ1-5; TRBD1 agrees at 11 bases. Germline V gives CDR1 MNHNS, CDR2 SASEGT. CDR3 length equals 15 residues. After removal of 1 base from V and 7 bases from J, the junction contained 3 bases not matched to a gene. The CDR3 region has the DNA TGTGCCAGCAGTGAAGGGGACAGGGGGGAACAGCCCCAGCATTTT. It codes for CASSEGDRGEQPQHF.

This clone was picked up one time. The rearrangement links TRBV11-2 to TRBJ1-5; D perhaps matches TRBD1 (6 bases). Per the germline V gene, CDR1 is SGHAT and CDR2 is FQNNGV. The V and J ends lost 1 base and 5 bases respectively, with 15 bases between them. CDR3 size: 16 residues. DNA for the CDR3: TGTGCCAGCAGCTTAGGGGGCACAGGGATCGATCAGCCCCAGCATTTT. Amino acid sequence: CASSLGGTGIDQPQHF.

The J gene is TRBJ1-5, the V gene TRBV19; D remains unclear. The V gene lost 7 bases and the J gene lost 4 bases, with 11 bases spanning the gap. CDR3 size: 13 residues. Germline lookup yields CDR1 LNHDA and CDR2 SQIVND (reference sequence). CDR3 nucleotides: TGTGCCAGTACCCTAGGGCTAAATCAGCCCCAGCATTTT. Encoded protein: CASTLGLNQPQHF.

The gene calls are TRBV11-2 and TRBJ1-3, with D possibly being TRBD1 (6 bases). The length of the CDR3 is 13 residues. V lost 6 bases and J 7 bases, leaving 13 bases between the germline ends. Germline V CDR1 and CDR2: SGHAT, FQNNGV. The CDR3 protein is CASRPQGANTIYF. The CDR3 DNA follows: TGTGCCAGCAGGCCACAGGGAGCCAACACCATATATTTT.

The chain joins TRBV10-2 to TRBJ2-6, with D unclear. Trimming cost V 2 bases and J 0 bases, with 8 bases left between them. CDR3 size: 16 residues. CDR1 WSHSY and CDR2 SAAADI come from the germline V gene. The DNA of the CDR3 is TGCGCCAGCAGTGAGGACCCTTACTCTGGGGCCAACGTCCTGACTTTC. Translating it yields CASSEDPYSGANVLTF.